These 6 T cell receptor beta chains came from one sample sequenced in a study of OX40 agonist ivuxolimab in advanced cancers. Profiling relied on immunoSEQ multiplex PCR, and the TCRdb table lists in-frame clones only, not all of them. The data contain 77,000 or so clones, 81% of them singletons. The specimen was CD4+ or CD8+ T cells sorted from blood, collected in a trial of the OX40 agonist ivuxolimab. The receptors come from an adult with an advanced solid tumor such as melanoma, head and neck, liver or kidney cancer.

This clone turned up a few times. The gene calls are TRBV5-1 and TRBJ2-7; 8 bases match TRBD1. The CDR3 has 15 residues. The trim removed 0 bases at V and 2 bases at J, leaving 4 bases unmatched. Germline loops: CDR1 SGHRS, CDR2 YFSETQ. CDR3 region: CASSLGWTGTYEQYF. CDR3 DNA sequence: TGCGCCAGCAGCTTGGGATGGACAGGGACCTACGAGCAGTACTTC.

The gene calls are TRBV10-3 and TRBJ1-2; D may be TRBD1 (6 bases). Trimming took 8 bases from V and 2 from J, leaving 12 bases between them. Germline V gives CDR1 ENHRY, CDR2 SYGVKD. There are 13 residues in the CDR3. The CDR3 sequence is CAIEGGLNYGYTF. The CDR3 nucleotides are TGTGCCATCGAGGGGGGCCTAAACTATGGCTACACCTTC.

The chain links TRBV7-9 to TRBJ2-3; 14 nucleotides line up with TRBD2. V shed 5 bases and J 6 bases; nucleotides not matched to a gene: 16. Germline lookup yields CDR1 SEHNR and CDR2 FQNEAQ (reference sequence). The CDR3 is 19 amino acids. DNA of the CDR3: TGTGCCAGCAGCGTGGGACTAGCGGGAGAATTGAGGTTGGCGGATACGCAGTATTTT. Its protein is CASSVGLAGELRLADTQYF.

The chain is built from TRBV20-1 and TRBJ2-1, with D unresolved. CDR1 is DFQATT and CDR2 is SNEGSKA in the germline V gene (reference sequence). The ends were cut back, 5 bases at V and 10 bases at J, with 12 bases in the middle. CDR3 size: 11 residues. Here the CDR3 DNA reads TGCAGTGCTGGCCCAAAGGGCGAGCAGTTCTTC. As protein: CSAGPKGEQFF.

The rearrangement links TRBV19 to TRBJ1-2; D is ambiguous. CDR1 is LNHDA and CDR2 is SQIVND in the germline V gene (reference sequence). V was clipped by 9 bases and J by 5 bases, with 10 bases between them. The CDR3 covers 11 residues. CDR3 nucleotide sequence: TGTGCCAGCGCGCGAGGTTATGGCTACACCTTC. Protein sequence: CASARGYGYTF.

The V gene is TRBV7-2, the J gene TRBJ2-1; no clear D. The CDR3 has 12 residues. Germline CDR1 is SGHTA and CDR2 is FQGNSA. As DNA, the CDR3 is TGTGCATGTCGGGCAGGAGCATATGAGCAGTTCTTC. It translates to CACRAGAYEQFF. Full variable domain (outside the CDR3, taken from reference TRBV7-2 and TRBJ2-1): GAGVSQSPSNKVTEKGKDVELRCDPISGHTALYWYRQSLGQGLEFLIYFQGNSAPDKSGLPSDRFSAERTGGSVSTLTIQRTQQEDSAVYLCACRAGAYEQFFGPGTRLTVL.